The 4 T cell receptor beta chains presented below share a single source sample, sequenced in a study of OX40 agonist ivuxolimab in advanced cancers. Preparation of the library involved the immunoSEQ multiplex PCR assay. TCRdb obtained this table from immuneACCESS and retained in-frame rearrangements with V and J assigned. These tables miss some clones; where compared with another copy, unresolved V genes account for less than half of the shortfall, and the remainder is unexplained. This sample comprises about 62,000 clones, nearly 95% of them detected only once. The ten most abundant clones make up roughly 12% of the sample. Sequencing was performed on CD4+ or CD8+ T cells sorted from blood, taken in a trial of the OX40 agonist ivuxolimab. The receptors come from an adult with an advanced solid tumor such as melanoma, head and neck, liver or kidney cancer.

This clone appeared a single time. CDR3 DNA: TGTGCCAGCAGTTTATTGAGGGACAGGGCCTACGAGCAGTACTTC. Protein sequence: CASSLLRDRAYEQYF. The chain has TRBV27 and TRBJ2-7; 9 nucleotides agree with TRBD1. V was pared by 1 base and J by 2 bases, with 3 bases of the junction left unmatched. The CDR3 runs to 15 residues. In germline, CDR1 is MNHEY, CDR2 SMNVEV (reference sequence).

This chain uses TRBV5-1 with TRBJ1-1; no reliable D call. The CDR3 contains 13 residues. CDR1 is SGHRS, CDR2 YFSETQ, per germline. V lost 4 bases and J 0 bases, leaving 7 bases between the germline ends. CDR3 protein: CASSEEMNTEAFF. As DNA, the CDR3 is TGCGCCAGCAGCGAGGAAATGAACACTGAAGCTTTCTTT.

This clone was counted once. The gene calls are TRBV19 and TRBJ1-5, with D possibly TRBD1 on 5 matching bases. V lost 5 bases, J lost 1 base, and 9 bases lay in between. CDR1 is LNHDA and CDR2 is SQIVND in the germline V gene (reference sequence). The CDR3 extends over 14 amino acids. The CDR3 sequence is CASSPWDSNQPQHF. In nucleotides, the CDR3 is TGTGCCAGTAGTCCTTGGGACAGCAATCAGCCCCAGCATTTT.

The chain uses TRBV7-2 and TRBJ1-2; maybe TRBD1 (6 bases). The CDR3 has 15 amino acids. Germline CDR1 is SGHTA and CDR2 is FQGNSA. The ends were cut back, 3 bases at V and 4 bases at J, with 15 bases in the middle. The CDR3 DNA is TGTGCCAGCAGCTTGGAGTCTAACAGGGTCTATGGCTACACCTTC. The encoded protein is CASSLESNRVYGYTF.